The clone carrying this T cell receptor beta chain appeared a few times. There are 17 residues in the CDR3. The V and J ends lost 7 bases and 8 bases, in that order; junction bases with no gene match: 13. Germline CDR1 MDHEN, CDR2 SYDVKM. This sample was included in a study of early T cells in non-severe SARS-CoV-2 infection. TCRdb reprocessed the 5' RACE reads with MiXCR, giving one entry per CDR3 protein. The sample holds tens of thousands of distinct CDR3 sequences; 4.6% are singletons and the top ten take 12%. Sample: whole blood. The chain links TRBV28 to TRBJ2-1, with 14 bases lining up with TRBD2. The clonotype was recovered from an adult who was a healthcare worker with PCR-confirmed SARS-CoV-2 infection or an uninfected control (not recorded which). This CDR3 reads CASNLHSGLAGGDEQFF. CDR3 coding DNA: TGTGCCAGCAACTTACACTCAGGACTAGCGGGAGGCGATGAGCAGTTCTTC.